Below, 22 T cell receptor beta chains from the same sample are listed, as sequenced in a study of blood T cell repertoires in COVID-19. Only in-frame clones appear in the TCRdb table, and some are missing; sequencing was by immunoSEQ multiplex PCR. This table has some 260,000 clones, around 80% appearing once. The sequencing sample was made of PBMCs or T cells enriched from blood (not recorded which). The receptor source for this set is a young man with acute COVID-19.

The chain uses TRBV28 and TRBJ1-2; 10 bases are a match to TRBD1. This CDR3 region has 13 residues. Trimming took 6 bases from V and 8 from J; bases not matched to a gene: 6. The germline gives CDR1 MDHEN, CDR2 SYDVKM. For the CDR3, the DNA is TGTGCCAGCAGATCCGACAGGGGGCAGGGCTACACCTTC. Translated, it gives CASRSDRGQGYTF.

The chain uses TRBV28 and TRBJ1-4; no clear D. Germline V gives CDR1 MDHEN, CDR2 SYDVKM. Trimming removed 11 bases from V and 0 bases from J, with 10 bases in between. The CDR3 has 13 amino acids. CDR3 nucleotide sequence: TGTGCCGTTCTTCAGGCAACTAATGAAAAACTGTTTTTT. Translating it yields CAVLQATNEKLFF.

This clone was counted between two and nine times. The J gene is TRBJ2-7, the V gene TRBV7-2; D unclear. The CDR3 is made up of 16 amino acids. The germline gives CDR1 SGHTA, CDR2 FQGNSA. V lost 1 base, J lost 0 bases, and 13 bases lay in between. The CDR3 is CASSLVPDTRSYEQYV. The CDR3 DNA reads TGTGCCAGCAGCTTAGTCCCTGACACCCGCTCCTACGAGCAGTACGTC.

V usage is TRBV11-3 and J usage is TRBJ1-4; 9 bases map to TRBD1. After removal of 5 bases from V and 0 bases from J, the junction contained 10 bases not matched to a gene. The CDR3 loop spans 18 amino acids. The germline V gene has CDR1 SGHNT and CDR2 YENEEA. The CDR3 loop is CASSRRGQGRPTNEKLFF. CDR3 coding DNA: TGTGCCAGCAGCCGGAGAGGACAGGGGCGTCCAACTAATGAAAAACTGTTTTTT.

This sequence joins TRBV5-1 and TRBJ1-6; unclear D gene. The V and J ends lost 4 bases and 10 bases respectively, with 21 bases between them. Germline CDR1 is SGHRS and CDR2 is YFSETQ. The length of the CDR3 is 16 residues. The DNA of the CDR3 is TGCGCCAGCAGCCCTGTGGAGGTTCAAGGGTCGTCACCCCTCCACTTT. Translated: CASSPVEVQGSSPLHF.

This chain links TRBV25-1 with TRBJ1-3; unclear D gene. From germline, CDR1 is MGHDK and CDR2 SYGVNS. This CDR3 has 15 residues. Trimming removed 3 bases from V and 3 bases from J, with 12 bases in between. CDR3 in DNA: TGTGCCAGCAGTGAGGCAGCGACGTTTGGAAACACCATATATTTT. Protein: CASSEAATFGNTIYF.

V gene TRBV18 combines with J gene TRBJ2-2; D unclear. The CDR3 runs 13 residues. Germline CDR1 and CDR2: KGHSH and LQKENI. Trimming took off 2 bases at V and 6 bases at J, with 7 bases between the two ends. This CDR3 reads CASSPEAPGELFF. DNA for the CDR3: TGTGCCAGCTCACCAGAAGCCCCCGGGGAGCTGTTTTTT.

The chain couples TRBV28 to TRBJ1-5; D is perhaps TRBD1 (6 bases). V was shortened by 6 bases and J by 8 bases, with 17 bases between the two germline ends. Per the germline V gene, CDR1 is MDHEN and CDR2 is SYDVKM. The CDR3 covers 14 residues. The CDR3 nucleotides are TGTGCCAGCAGGACAACTAGGGGGGGGAAGCCCCAGCATTTT. Protein sequence: CASRTTRGGKPQHF.

This clone was seen repeatedly, ten times or more. The V gene is TRBV6-1, the J gene TRBJ2-3; TRBD2 aligns across 10 bases. After removal of 0 bases from V and 4 bases from J, the junction contained 1 base not matched to a gene. CDR3 size: 15 residues. Germline values: CDR1 MNHNS, CDR2 SASEGT. The CDR3 loop is CASSEAAGGPDTQYF. DNA for the CDR3: TGTGCCAGCAGTGAAGCAGCGGGGGGGCCAGATACGCAGTATTTT.

The chain couples TRBV18 to TRBJ1-6; no clear D gene. V was cut by 5 bases and J by 7 bases, with 6 bases left in between. The CDR3 covers 12 residues. CDR1 and CDR2 (germline): KGHSH, LQKENI. The DNA of the CDR3 is TGTGCCAGCTCAACCGGGAATTCACCCCTCCACTTT. Protein sequence: CASSTGNSPLHF.

V usage is TRBV21-1 and J usage is TRBJ1-2. TRBV21-1 is termed a pseudogene. The CDR3 has 15 residues. The CDR3 loop reads CASSPPEGGGYGYTF. DNA of the CDR3: TGTGCCAGCAGCCCCCCGGAGGGGGGGGGCTATGGCTACACCTTC.

The chain carries TRBV29-1 and TRBJ2-1; 10 bases align to TRBD2. CDR1 is SQVTM, CDR2 ANQGSEA, per germline. The trim removed 7 bases at V and 4 bases at J, leaving 4 bases unmatched. The CDR3 length is 13 residues. This chain's CDR3 is CSDRTSGYNEQFF. As DNA, the CDR3 is TGCAGCGACCGGACTAGCGGTTACAATGAGCAGTTCTTC.

The chain uses TRBV9 and TRBJ1-3; 12 nucleotides align to TRBD1. V lost 5 bases and J lost 4; bases outside the gene matches: 10. Germline assignment: CDR1 SGDLS and CDR2 YYNGEE. The CDR3 extends over 17 amino acids. CDR3 in amino acids: CASSARDRGLGGNTIYF. In DNA, the CDR3 is TGTGCCAGCAGTGCCCGGGACAGGGGGCTGGGAGGAAACACCATATATTTT.

The chain combines TRBV6-5 with TRBJ2-2; D perhaps matches TRBD1 (7 bases). V dropped 6 bases and J dropped 5 bases, with 16 bases sitting between them. This CDR3 is built from 15 residues. Germline CDR1 reads MNHEY; CDR2 reads SVGAGI. The CDR3 here is CASRAGSGGTGELFF. CDR3 DNA sequence: TGTGCCAGCAGGGCGGGGTCAGGGGGGACCGGGGAGCTGTTTTTT.

This clone was counted a few times. The junction differs from germline at one of its ends, possibly a read error. V usage is TRBV19 and J usage is TRBJ1-2, with D possibly TRBD1 on 6 matching bases. CDR3 size: 15 residues. CDR1 and CDR2 from the germline V gene are LNHDA and SQIVND (reference sequence). The CDR3: CASSITRTAPHGCTF. The CDR3 DNA is TGTGCCAGTAGCATTACCCGGACAGCCCCCCATGGCTGCACCTTC.

The chain uses TRBV10-1 and TRBJ2-1, with 8 bases that match TRBD2. The CDR3 has 17 amino acids. Germline V gene sequence: CDR1 WNHNN, CDR2 SYGVQD (reference sequence). V lost 6 bases and J lost 7; bases outside the gene matches: 17. The CDR3 loop is CASSPLAGGSLRNEQFF. The CDR3 region has the DNA TGCGCCAGCAGCCCTCTGGCGGGGGGAAGTTTGAGGAATGAGCAGTTCTTC.

Only one count was recorded for this clone. The rearrangement joins TRBV2 to TRBJ1-5; 7 nucleotides line up with TRBD1. The trim removed 6 bases at V and 4 bases at J, leaving 9 bases unmatched. The germline CDR1 and CDR2 sequences are SNHLY and FYNNEI. This CDR3 comprises 15 residues. The CDR3 here is CASRESGTDNQPQHF. CDR3 DNA: TGTGCCAGCAGGGAATCCGGGACAGATAATCAGCCCCAGCATTTT.

The chain combines TRBV2 with TRBJ2-1; D gene uncertain. The CDR3 has 12 amino acids. Germline V CDR1 and CDR2: SNHLY, FYNNEI. V lost 6 bases and J lost 7, with 10 bases in between. CDR3 sequence: CASRSLRNEQFF. CDR3 coding DNA: TGTGCCAGCAGGAGCCTTCGGAATGAGCAGTTCTTC.

V gene TRBV18 combines with J gene TRBJ2-2; D remains unclear. CDR1 KGHSH and CDR2 LQKENI come from the germline V gene. Trimming shortened V by 5 bases and J by 6 bases, and 16 bases separated the two germline ends. The CDR3 extends over 15 amino acids. Here the CDR3 DNA reads TGTGCCAGCTCAGAAGTCAGGAATAACGCCGGGGAGCTGTTTTTT. This sequence encodes CASSEVRNNAGELFF.

V is TRBV27 and J is TRBJ2-1; 11 nucleotides match TRBD2. Germline CDR1 is MNHEY and CDR2 is SMNVEV (reference sequence). The V segment lost 6 bases and the J segment 9 bases; nucleotides outside the gene matches: 7. This CDR3 is 14 amino acids long. In DNA, the CDR3 is TGTGCCAGCAGGGCCGTAGCGGGAGGGCCTGAGCAGTTCTTC. Protein product: CASRAVAGGPEQFF.

The chain carries TRBV19 and TRBJ1-3, with 8 bases matching TRBD1. J lost 1 base, V lost 7 bases, and 6 bases had no gene match. CDR3 size: 15 residues. Looked up from germline, CDR1 is LNHDA and CDR2 is SQIVND (reference sequence). CDR3 protein: CASTDRGQSGNTIYF. CDR3 DNA sequence: TGTGCCAGTACTGACAGGGGTCAATCTGGAAACACCATATATTTT.

The DNA of the CDR3 is TGTGCCAGCAGTTACTCGAAACGTAGCACGAACTATGGCTACACCTTC. The encoded protein is CASSYSKRSTNYGYTF. The rearrangement links TRBV6-5 to TRBJ1-2, with no clear D. Trimming cost V 0 bases and J 2 bases, with 13 bases left between them. CDR3 length: 16 amino acids. The germline V gene has CDR1 MNHEY and CDR2 SVGAGI.